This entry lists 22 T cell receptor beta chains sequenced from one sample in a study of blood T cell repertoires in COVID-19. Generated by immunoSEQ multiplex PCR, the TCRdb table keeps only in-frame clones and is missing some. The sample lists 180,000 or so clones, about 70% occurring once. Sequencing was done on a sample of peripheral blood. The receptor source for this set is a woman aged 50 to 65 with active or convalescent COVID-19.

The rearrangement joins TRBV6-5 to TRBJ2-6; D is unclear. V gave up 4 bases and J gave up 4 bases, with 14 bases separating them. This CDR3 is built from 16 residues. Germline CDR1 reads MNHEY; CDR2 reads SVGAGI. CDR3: CASSSYIFPGANVLTF. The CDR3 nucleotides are TGTGCCAGCAGTTCCTATATCTTCCCCGGGGCCAACGTCCTGACTTTC.

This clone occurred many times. The CDR3: CASKGEEKTQYF. The CDR3 DNA reads as TGTGCCAGCAAGGGAGAGGAGAAGACCCAGTACTTC. The J gene is TRBJ2-5, the V gene TRBV12-3 or TRBV12-4; D might be TRBD2 (5 bases). V gave up 7 bases and J gave up 6 bases, with 12 bases separating them. The CDR3 covers 12 residues.

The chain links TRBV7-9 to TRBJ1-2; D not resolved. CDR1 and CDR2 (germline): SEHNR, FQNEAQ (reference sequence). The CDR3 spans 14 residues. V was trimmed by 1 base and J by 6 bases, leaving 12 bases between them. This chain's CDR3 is CASSLGTRIHGYTF. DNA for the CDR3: TGTGCCAGCAGCTTAGGAACGAGAATACATGGCTACACCTTC.

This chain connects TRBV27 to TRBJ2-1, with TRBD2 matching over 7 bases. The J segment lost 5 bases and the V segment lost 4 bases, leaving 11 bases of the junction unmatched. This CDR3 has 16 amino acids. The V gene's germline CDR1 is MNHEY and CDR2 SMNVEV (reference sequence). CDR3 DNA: TGTGCCAGCAGTTATTGGGCAACTAGCGACCACAATGAGCAGTTCTTC. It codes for CASSYWATSDHNEQFF.

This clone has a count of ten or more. The DNA of the CDR3 is TGTGCCAGCAGCCTTAGGGGGACCATACCCAATGAGCAGTTCTTC. Protein product: CASSLRGTIPNEQFF. The J gene is TRBJ2-1, the V gene TRBV4-2, with D tentatively TRBD1 (6 bases). The CDR3 loop spans 15 amino acids. V dropped 4 bases and J dropped 6 bases, with 16 bases sitting between them. Germline assignment: CDR1 LGHNA and CDR2 YNFKEQ.

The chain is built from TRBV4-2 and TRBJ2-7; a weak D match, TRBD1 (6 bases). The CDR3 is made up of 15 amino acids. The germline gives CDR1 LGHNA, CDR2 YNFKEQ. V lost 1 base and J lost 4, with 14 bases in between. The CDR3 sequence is CASSQARTEQYEQYF. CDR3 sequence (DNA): TGTGCCAGCAGCCAAGCAAGGACAGAACAATACGAGCAGTACTTC.

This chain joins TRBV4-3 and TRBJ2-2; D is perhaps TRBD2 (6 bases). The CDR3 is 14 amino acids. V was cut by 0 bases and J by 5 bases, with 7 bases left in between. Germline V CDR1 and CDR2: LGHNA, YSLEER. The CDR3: CASSQEAGTGELFF. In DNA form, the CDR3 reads TGCGCCAGCAGCCAAGAGGCGGGAACCGGGGAGCTGTTTTTT.

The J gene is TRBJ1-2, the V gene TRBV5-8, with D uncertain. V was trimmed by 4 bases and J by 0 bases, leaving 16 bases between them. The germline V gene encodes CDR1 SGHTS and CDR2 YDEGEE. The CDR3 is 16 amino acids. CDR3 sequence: CASSPGARPSNYGYTF. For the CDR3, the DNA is TGTGCCAGCAGCCCGGGAGCGAGGCCATCTAACTATGGCTACACCTTC.

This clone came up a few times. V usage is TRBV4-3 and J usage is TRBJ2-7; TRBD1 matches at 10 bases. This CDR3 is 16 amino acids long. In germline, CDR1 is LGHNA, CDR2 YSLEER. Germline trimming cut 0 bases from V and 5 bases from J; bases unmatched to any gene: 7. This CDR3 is CASSQEAGQGHHEQYF. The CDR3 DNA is TGCGCCAGCAGCCAAGAGGCGGGACAGGGGCACCACGAGCAGTACTTC.

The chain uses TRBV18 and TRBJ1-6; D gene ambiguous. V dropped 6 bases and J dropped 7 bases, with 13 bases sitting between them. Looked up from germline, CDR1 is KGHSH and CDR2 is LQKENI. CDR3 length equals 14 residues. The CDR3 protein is CASSQDNYNSPLHF. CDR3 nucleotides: TGTGCCAGCTCGCAAGACAATTACAATTCACCCCTCCACTTT.

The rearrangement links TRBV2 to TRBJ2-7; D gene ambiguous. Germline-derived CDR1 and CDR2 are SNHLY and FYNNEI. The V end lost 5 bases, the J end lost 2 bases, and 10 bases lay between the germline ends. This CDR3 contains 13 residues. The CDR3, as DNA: TGTGCCAGCAGTTTCCCCTCCCCCTACGAGCAGTACTTC. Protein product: CASSFPSPYEQYF.

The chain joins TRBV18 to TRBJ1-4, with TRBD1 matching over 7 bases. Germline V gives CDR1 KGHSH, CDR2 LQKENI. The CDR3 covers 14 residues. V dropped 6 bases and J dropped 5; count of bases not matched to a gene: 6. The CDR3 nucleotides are TGTGCCAGCTCCTGGGACAGAGAGAATGAAAAACTGTTTTTT. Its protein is CASSWDRENEKLFF.

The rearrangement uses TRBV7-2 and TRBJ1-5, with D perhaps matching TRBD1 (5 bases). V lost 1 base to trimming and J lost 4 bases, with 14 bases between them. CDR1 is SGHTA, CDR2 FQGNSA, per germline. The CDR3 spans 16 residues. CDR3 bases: TGTGCCAGCAGCTTAGTGTCGTGGCAGGGAAATCAGCCCCAGCATTTT. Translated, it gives CASSLVSWQGNQPQHF.

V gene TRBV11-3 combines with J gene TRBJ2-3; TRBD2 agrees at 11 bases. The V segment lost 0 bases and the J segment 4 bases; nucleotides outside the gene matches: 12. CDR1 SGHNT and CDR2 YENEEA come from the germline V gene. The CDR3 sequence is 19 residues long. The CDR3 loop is CASSLDRRLAGGFSDTQYF. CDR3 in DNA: TGTGCCAGCAGCTTAGATCGCAGGCTAGCGGGAGGTTTCTCAGATACGCAGTATTTT.

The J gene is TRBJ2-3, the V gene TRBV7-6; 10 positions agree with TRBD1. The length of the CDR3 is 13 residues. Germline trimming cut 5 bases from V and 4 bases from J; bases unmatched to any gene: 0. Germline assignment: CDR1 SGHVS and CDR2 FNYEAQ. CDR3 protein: CASSDRGPDTQYF. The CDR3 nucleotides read TGTGCCAGCAGCGACAGGGGGCCAGATACGCAGTATTTT.

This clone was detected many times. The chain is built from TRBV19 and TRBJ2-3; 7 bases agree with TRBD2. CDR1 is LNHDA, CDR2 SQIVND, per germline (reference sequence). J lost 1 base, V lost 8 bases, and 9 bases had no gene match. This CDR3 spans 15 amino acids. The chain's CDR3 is CASGGVGRGTDTQYF. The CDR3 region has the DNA TGTGCCAGTGGGGGGGTAGGGCGTGGCACAGATACGCAGTATTTT.

CDR3 protein: CASSQEPNFSGNTIYF. The CDR3 DNA follows: TGTGCCAGCAGCCAAGAACCGAACTTCTCTGGAAACACCATATATTTT. The genes are TRBV4-2 and TRBJ1-3; D gene uncertain. Germline CDR1 LGHNA, CDR2 YNFKEQ. The CDR3 consists of 16 residues. V lost 0 bases, J lost 0 bases, and 9 bases lay in between.

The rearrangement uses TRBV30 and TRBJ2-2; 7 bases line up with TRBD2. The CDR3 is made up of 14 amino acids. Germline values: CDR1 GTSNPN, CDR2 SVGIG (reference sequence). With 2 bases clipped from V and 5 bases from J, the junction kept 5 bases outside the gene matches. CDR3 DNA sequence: TGTGCCTGGAGTAGGCTAGCGGCAACCGGGGAGCTGTTTTTT. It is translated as CAWSRLAATGELFF. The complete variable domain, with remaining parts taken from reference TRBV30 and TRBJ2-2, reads SQTIHQWPATLVQPVGSPLSLECTVEGTSNPNLYWYRQAAGRGLQLLFYSVGIGQISSEVPQNLSASRPQDRQFILSSKKLLLSDSGFYLCAWSRLAATGELFFGEGSRLTVL.

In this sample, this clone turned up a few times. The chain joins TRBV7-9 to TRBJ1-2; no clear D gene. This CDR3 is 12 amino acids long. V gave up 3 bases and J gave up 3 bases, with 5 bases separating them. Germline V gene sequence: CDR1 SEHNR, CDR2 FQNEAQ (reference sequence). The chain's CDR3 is CASSFSDYGYTF. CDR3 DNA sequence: TGTGCCAGCAGCTTCTCAGACTATGGCTACACCTTC.

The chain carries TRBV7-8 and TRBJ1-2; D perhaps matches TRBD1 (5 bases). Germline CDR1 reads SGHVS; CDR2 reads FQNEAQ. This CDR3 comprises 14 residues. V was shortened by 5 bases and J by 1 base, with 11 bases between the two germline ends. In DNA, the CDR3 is TGTGCCAGCAGCCAGACAGAACATAACTATGGCTACACCTTC. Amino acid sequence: CASSQTEHNYGYTF.

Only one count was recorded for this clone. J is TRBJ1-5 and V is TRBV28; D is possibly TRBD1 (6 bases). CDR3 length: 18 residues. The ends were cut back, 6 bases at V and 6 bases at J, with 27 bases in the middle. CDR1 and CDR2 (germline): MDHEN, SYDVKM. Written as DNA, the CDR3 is TGTGCCAGCAGCCATGCCCCACACAGGGAGGGGGTAGTTCAGCCCCAGCATTTT. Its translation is CASSHAPHREGVVQPQHF.

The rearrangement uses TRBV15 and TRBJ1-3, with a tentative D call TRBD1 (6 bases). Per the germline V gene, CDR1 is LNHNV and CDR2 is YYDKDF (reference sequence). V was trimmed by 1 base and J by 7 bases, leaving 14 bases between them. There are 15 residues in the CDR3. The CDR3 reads CATSRGNRELNTIYF. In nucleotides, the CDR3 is TGTGCCACCAGCAGAGGCAACAGGGAATTGAACACCATATATTTT.